This is a list of T cell receptor beta chains from one sample in a study of regulatory T cells in long-lasting Graves disease. TCRdb called the multiplex PCR reads again in MiXCR, with one record for every CDR3 protein. Seen here are 540,000 or so distinct CDR3 sequences, approximately 12% observed once, and the top ten hold more than 8.5%. The same data also contributed to another study, on T cells in Graves' hyperthyroidism and ophthalmopathy.

The starting material was peripheral blood mononuclear cells (PBMCs), obtained at new diagnosis, from a patient treated with antithyroid drugs. The receptors come from a man aged 25-45 years with Graves disease. CDR3s include the opening cysteine and the closing phenylalanine or tryptophan. The order of the fields is D gene, clone size, V gene, J gene, CDR3 protein, CDR3 DNA. D genes are given only for firm matches. The size entry gives once, few or many counts, or a class when the clone is expanded.

-	many	TRBV20-1	TRBJ2-3	CSARDVFDSTDTQYF	TGCAGTGCTCGGGACGTATTTGATAGCACAGATACGCAGTATTTT
TRBD2	many	TRBV24-1	TRBJ2-5	CATSDPGLATGETQYF	TGTGCCACCAGTGACCCAGGACTAGCAACCGGAGAGACCCAGTACTTC
-	many	TRBV29-1	TRBJ2-1	CSVSPSNEQFF	TGCAGCGTGAGTCCCTCAAATGAGCAGTTCTTC
TRBD1	few	TRBV5-5	TRBJ2-6	CASGTGAGANVLTF	TGTGCCAGCGGCACAGGGGCAGGGGCCAACGTCCTGACTTTC
TRBD1	many	TRBV24-1	TRBJ1-1	CATSVNRGNTEAFF	TGTGCCACCAGTGTGAACAGGGGTAACACTGAAGCTTTCTTT
-	few	TRBV2	TRBJ1-2	CAGETGRSGGYTF	TGTGCCGGAGAGACAGGTCGGAGTGGTGGCTACACCTTC
-	many	TRBV5-1	TRBJ2-1	CASSPAIQVRSYNEQFF	TGCGCCAGCAGCCCTGCCATTCAGGTGAGATCCTACAATGAGCAGTTCTTC
-	many	TRBV3-1	TRBJ2-7	CASSPPGGLLPYEQYF	TGTGCCAGCAGCCCACCCGGGGGCCTTCTACCCTACGAGCAGTACTTC
-	few	TRBV3-1	TRBJ2-7	CASSQDSADEQYF	TGTGCCAGCAGTCAAGACTCAGCCGACGAGCAGTACTTC
-	many	TRBV2	TRBJ2-3	CASSVVPAADTQYF	TGTGCCAGCAGCGTCGTCCCGGCGGCAGATACGCAGTATTTT